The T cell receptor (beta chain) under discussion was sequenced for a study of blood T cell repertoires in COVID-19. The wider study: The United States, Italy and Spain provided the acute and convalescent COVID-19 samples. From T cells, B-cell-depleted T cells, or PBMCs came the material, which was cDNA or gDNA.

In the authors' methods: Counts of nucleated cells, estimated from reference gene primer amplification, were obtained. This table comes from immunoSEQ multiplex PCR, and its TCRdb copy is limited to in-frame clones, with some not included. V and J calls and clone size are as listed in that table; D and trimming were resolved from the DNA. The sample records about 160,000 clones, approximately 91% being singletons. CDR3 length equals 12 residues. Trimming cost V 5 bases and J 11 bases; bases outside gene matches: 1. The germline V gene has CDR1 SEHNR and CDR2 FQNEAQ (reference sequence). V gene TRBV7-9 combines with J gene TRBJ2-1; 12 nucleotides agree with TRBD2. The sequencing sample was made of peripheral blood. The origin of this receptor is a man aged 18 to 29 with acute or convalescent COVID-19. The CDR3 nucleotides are TGTGCCAGCAGCGGACTAGCGGGAAAGCAGTTCTTC. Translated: CASSGLAGKQFF.